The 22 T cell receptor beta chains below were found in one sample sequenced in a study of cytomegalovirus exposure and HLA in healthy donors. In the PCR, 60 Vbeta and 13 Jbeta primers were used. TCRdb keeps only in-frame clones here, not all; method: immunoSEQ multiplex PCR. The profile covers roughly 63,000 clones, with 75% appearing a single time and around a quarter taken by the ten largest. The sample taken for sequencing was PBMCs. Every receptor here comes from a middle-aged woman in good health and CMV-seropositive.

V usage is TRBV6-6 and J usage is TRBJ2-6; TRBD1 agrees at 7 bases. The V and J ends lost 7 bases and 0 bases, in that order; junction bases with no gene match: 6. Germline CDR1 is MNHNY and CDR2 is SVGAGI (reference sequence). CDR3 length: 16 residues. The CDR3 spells CASTADRSSGANVLTF. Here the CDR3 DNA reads TGTGCCAGCACCGCGGACAGGAGCTCTGGGGCCAACGTCCTGACTTTC.

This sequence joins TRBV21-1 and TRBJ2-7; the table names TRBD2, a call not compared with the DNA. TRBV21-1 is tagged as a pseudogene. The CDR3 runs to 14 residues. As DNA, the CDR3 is TGTGCCAGCAGCAAAGAGCCGGAGAACTACGAGCAGTACTTC. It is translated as CASSKEPENYEQYF.

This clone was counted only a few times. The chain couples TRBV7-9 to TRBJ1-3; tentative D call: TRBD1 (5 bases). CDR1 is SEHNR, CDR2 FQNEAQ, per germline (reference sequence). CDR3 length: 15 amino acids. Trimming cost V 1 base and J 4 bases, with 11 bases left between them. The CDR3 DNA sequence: TGTGCCAGCAGCTTAGTGGGACTTACGGGAAACACCATATATTTT. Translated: CASSLVGLTGNTIYF.

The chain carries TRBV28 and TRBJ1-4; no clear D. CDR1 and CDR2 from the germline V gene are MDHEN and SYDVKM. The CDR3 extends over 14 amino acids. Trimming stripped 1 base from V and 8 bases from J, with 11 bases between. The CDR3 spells CASSLSKREEKLFF. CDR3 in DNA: TGTGCCAGCAGTTTATCGAAGCGCGAGGAAAAACTGTTTTTT.

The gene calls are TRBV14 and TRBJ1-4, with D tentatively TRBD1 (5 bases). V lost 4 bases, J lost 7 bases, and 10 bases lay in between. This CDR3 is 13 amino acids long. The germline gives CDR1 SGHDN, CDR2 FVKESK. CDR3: CASSRGEGEKLFF. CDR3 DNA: TGTGCCAGCAGCCGAGGGGAGGGTGAAAAACTGTTTTTT.

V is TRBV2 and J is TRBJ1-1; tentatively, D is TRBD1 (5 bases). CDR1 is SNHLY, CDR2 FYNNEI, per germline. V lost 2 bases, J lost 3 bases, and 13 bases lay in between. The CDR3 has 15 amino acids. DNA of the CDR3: TGTGCCAGCAGTGAATTGGGCAGGGAAGACACTGAAGCTTTCTTT. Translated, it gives CASSELGREDTEAFF. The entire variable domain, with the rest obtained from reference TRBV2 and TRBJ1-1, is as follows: EPEVTQTPSHQVTQMGQEVILRCVPISNHLYFYWYRQILGQKVEFLVSFYNNEISEKSEIFDDQFSVERPDGSNFTLKIRSTKLEDSAMYFCASSELGREDTEAFFGQGTRLTVV.

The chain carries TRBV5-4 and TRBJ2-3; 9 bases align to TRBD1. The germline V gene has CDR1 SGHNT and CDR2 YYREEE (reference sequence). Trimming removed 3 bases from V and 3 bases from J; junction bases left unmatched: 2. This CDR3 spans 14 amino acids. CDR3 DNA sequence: TGTGCCAGCAGCTGGGACAGGGAGACAGATACGCAGTATTTT. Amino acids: CASSWDRETDTQYF. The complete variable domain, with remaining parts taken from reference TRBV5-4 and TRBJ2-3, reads ETGVTQSPTHLIKTRGQQVTLRCSSQSGHNTVSWYQQALGQGPQFIFQYYREEENGRGNFPPRFSGLQFPNYSSELNVNALELDDSALYLCASSWDRETDTQYFGPGTRLTVL.

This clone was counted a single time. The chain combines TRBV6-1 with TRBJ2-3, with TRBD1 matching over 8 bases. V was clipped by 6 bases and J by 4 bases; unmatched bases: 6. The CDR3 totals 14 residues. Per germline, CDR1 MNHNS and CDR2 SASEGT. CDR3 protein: CASRYQTGADTQYF. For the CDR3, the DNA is TGTGCCAGCAGGTACCAGACAGGGGCAGATACGCAGTATTTT.

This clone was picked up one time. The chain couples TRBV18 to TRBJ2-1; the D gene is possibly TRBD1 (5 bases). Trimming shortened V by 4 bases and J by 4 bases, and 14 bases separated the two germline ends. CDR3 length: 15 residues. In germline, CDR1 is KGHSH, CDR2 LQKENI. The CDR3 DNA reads TGTGCCAGCTCACGCGTAGCAGGGTCTTACAATGAGCAGTTCTTC. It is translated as CASSRVAGSYNEQFF.

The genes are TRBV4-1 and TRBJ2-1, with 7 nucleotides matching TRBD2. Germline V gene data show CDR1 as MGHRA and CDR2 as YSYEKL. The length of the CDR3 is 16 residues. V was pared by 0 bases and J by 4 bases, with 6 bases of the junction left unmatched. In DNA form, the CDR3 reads TGCGCCAGCAGCCAAGATCCAGCGGGGCTGTACAATGAGCAGTTCTTC. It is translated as CASSQDPAGLYNEQFF.

Here the CDR3 DNA reads TGTGCCAGCAGTTCTCACAGGGTGGCTAATTCACCCCTCCACTTT. Translating it yields CASSSHRVANSPLHF. The rearrangement uses TRBV13 and TRBJ1-6; D possibly corresponds to TRBD1 (6 bases). The length of the CDR3 is 15 residues. The germline CDR1 and CDR2 sequences are PRHDT and FYEKMQ (reference sequence). V was shortened by 6 bases and J by 6 bases, with 15 bases between the two germline ends.

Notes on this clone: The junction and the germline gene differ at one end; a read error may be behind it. CDR3 DNA: TGCAGCGTTCGAGACTCCCCGTTC. The encoded protein is CSVRDSPF. J is TRBJ1-2 and V is TRBV29-1; D gene unclear. This CDR3 region has 8 residues. Germline lookup yields CDR1 SQVTM and CDR2 ANQGSEA.

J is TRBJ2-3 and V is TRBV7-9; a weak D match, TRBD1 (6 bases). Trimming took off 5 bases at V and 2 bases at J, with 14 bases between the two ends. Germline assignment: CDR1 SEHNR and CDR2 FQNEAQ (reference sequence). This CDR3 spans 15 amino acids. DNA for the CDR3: TGTGCCAGCAGCCCGGCGAGGGGGAACACAGATACGCAGTATTTT. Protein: CASSPARGNTDTQYF.

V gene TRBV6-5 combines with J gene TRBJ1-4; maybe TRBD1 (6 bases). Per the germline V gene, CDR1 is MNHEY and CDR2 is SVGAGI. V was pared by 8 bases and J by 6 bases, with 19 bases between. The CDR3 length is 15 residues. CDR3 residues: CASGHRAPGDEKLFF. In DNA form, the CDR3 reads TGTGCCAGCGGGCACAGGGCCCCTGGAGATGAAAAACTGTTTTTT.

The CDR3 sequence: CASSQTVTGPQHF. The CDR3 DNA sequence: TGTGCCAGCAGCCAGACAGTAACGGGGCCCCAGCATTTT. The rearrangement links TRBV14 to TRBJ1-5, with D perhaps TRBD1 (5 bases). Trimming shortened V by 3 bases and J by 9 bases, and 12 bases separated the two germline ends. The CDR3 runs to 13 residues. Germline loops: CDR1 SGHDN, CDR2 FVKESK.

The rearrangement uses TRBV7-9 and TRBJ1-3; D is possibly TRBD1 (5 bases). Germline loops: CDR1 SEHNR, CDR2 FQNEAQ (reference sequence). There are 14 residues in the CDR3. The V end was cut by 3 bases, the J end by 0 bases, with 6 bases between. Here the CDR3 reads CASSFTGSGNTIYF. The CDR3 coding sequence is TGTGCCAGCAGCTTTACAGGCTCTGGAAACACCATATATTTT.

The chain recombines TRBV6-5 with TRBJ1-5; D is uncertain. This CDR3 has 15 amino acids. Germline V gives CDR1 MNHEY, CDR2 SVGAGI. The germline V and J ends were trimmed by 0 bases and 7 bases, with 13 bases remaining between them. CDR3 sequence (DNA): TGTGCCAGCAGTTACTCGAGTCAAGAAAAACAGCCCCAGCATTTT. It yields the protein CASSYSSQEKQPQHF.

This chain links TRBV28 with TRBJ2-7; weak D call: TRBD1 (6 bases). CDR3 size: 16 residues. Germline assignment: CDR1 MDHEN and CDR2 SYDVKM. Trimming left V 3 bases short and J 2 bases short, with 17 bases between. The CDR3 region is CASSFPNREPTYEQYF. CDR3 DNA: TGTGCCAGCAGTTTCCCCAACAGGGAGCCTACCTACGAGCAGTACTTC.

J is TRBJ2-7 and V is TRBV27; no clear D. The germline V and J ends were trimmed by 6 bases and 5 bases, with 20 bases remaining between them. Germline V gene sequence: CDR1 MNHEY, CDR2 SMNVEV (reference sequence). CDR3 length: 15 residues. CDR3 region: CASSQTEVFIHEQYF. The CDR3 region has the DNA TGTGCCAGCAGCCAGACTGAGGTTTTTATCCACGAGCAGTACTTC.

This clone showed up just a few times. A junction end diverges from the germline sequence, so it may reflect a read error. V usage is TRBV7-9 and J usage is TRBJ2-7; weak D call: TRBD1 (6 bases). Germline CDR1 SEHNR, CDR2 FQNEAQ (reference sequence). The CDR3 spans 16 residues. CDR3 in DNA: TGTTCCAGCAGCTTCGGAGCAACAGGGCCTCGCTACGAGCAGTACTTC. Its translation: CSSSFGATGPRYEQYF.

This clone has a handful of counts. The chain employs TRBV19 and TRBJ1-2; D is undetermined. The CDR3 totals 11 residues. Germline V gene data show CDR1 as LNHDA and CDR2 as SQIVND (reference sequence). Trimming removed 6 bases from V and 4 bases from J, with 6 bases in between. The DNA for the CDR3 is TGTGCCAGTAGGTACGGCTATGGCTACACCTTC. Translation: CASRYGYGYTF.

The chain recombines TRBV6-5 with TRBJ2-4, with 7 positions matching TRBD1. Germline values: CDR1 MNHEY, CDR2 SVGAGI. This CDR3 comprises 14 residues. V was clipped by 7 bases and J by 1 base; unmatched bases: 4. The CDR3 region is CASNTGVAKNIQYF. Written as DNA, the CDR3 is TGTGCCAGCAACACAGGGGTGGCCAAAAACATTCAGTACTTC.